The 8 T cell receptor beta chains below were found in one sample sequenced in a study of T cells in localized non-small cell lung cancer. TCRdb's copy holds only in-frame clones and misses some; the assay was immunoSEQ multiplex PCR. This table has a few thousand clones, 35% to 55% appearing once. This specimen consisted of lung tumor tissue, obtained before any cancer treatment. The receptors derive from a man aged 40 to 69 with stage I lung adenocarcinoma.

This clone is medium-sized by share. The chain uses TRBV11-3 and TRBJ1-2; tentatively, D is TRBD1 (5 bases). V was pared by 0 bases and J by 6 bases, with 14 bases between. This CDR3 is built from 15 residues. CDR1 and CDR2 from the germline V gene are SGHNT and YENEEA. Here the CDR3 reads CASSLDRGRLDGYTF. CDR3 in DNA: TGTGCCAGCAGCTTAGATCGGGGCAGATTAGATGGCTACACCTTC.

A few counts support this clone. The chain carries TRBV29-1 and TRBJ2-5; the D gene could be TRBD1 or TRBD2 (5 bases each). With 4 bases removed from V and 5 bases from J, the gap between germline ends came to 17 bases. Germline V CDR1 and CDR2: SQVTM, ANQGSEA. CDR3 length equals 14 residues. The CDR3 spells CSVGPGAGPETQYF. In DNA form, the CDR3 reads TGCAGCGTTGGTCCCGGGGCAGGGCCGGAGACCCAGTACTTC.

This clone was seen only once. This chain joins TRBV7-4 and TRBJ2-3; D gene uncertain. CDR1 is SGHVT and CDR2 is SQSDAQ in the germline V gene. The V gene lost 5 bases and the J gene lost 2 bases, with 11 bases spanning the gap. There are 14 residues in the CDR3. CDR3 protein: CASSPQLTTDTQYF. The CDR3 region has the DNA TGTGCCAGCAGCCCGCAACTGACCACAGATACGCAGTATTTT.

The rearrangement joins TRBV18 to TRBJ2-1, with a possible D match to TRBD2 (6 bases). The CDR3 consists of 13 residues. From germline, CDR1 is KGHSH and CDR2 LQKENI. Deletions cut 6 bases from V and 10 bases from J, with 16 bases between. As DNA, the CDR3 is TGTGCCAGCTCCCTGCTGTCGCGGGGAGAGCAGTTCTTC. The encoded protein is CASSLLSRGEQFF.

The rearrangement joins TRBV9 to TRBJ2-3; TRBD2 matches 10 bases. This CDR3 comprises 16 residues. Germline CDR1 SGDLS, CDR2 YYNGEE. J was trimmed by 3 bases and V by 4 bases; bases with no gene match: 8. The CDR3 region is CASSKREGLSTDTQYF. The CDR3 coding sequence is TGTGCCAGCAGCAAGCGGGAGGGACTATCTACAGATACGCAGTATTTT.

The rearrangement joins TRBV15 to TRBJ2-6; D may be TRBD1 (5 bases). The V gene lost 1 base and the J gene lost 0 bases, with 10 bases spanning the gap. The CDR3 loop spans 17 amino acids. Germline loops: CDR1 LNHNV, CDR2 YYDKDF (reference sequence). In nucleotides, the CDR3 is TGTGCCACCAGCAGAGTGCAGGGCCGCTCTGGGGCCAACGTCCTGACTTTC. Amino acids: CATSRVQGRSGANVLTF.

CDR3 loop: CASSNGGFVTEAFF. The CDR3, as DNA: TGTGCCAGCAGTAACGGGGGTTTTGTCACTGAAGCTTTCTTT. This rearrangement joins TRBV6-8 to TRBJ1-1; a possible D gene is TRBD1 (5 bases). The CDR3 length is 14 residues. The ends were cut back, 5 bases at V and 4 bases at J, with 14 bases in the middle. Germline assignment: CDR1 MNHGY and CDR2 SAAAGT.

This clone has more than one count but fewer than ten. This chain joins TRBV14 and TRBJ1-1; tentatively, D is TRBD1 (6 bases). The ends were cut back, 2 bases at V and 3 bases at J, with 13 bases in the middle. CDR3 length: 15 amino acids. From germline, CDR1 is SGHDN and CDR2 FVKESK. CDR3 in DNA: TGTGCCAGCAGCCAAACAACAGGGTGGCACACTGAAGCTTTCTTT. Translating it yields CASSQTTGWHTEAFF.